One sample yielded the 4 T cell receptor beta chains listed below, sequenced in a study of blood T cell repertoires in COVID-19. Using immunoSEQ multiplex PCR, the repertoire was profiled, and TCRdb retains in-frame clones only, with some absent. The repertoire consists of roughly 330,000 clones, with more than 70% occurring once and the leading ten covering about 5.4%. The source material was PBMCs or T cells enriched from blood (not recorded which). These receptors originate from a woman in her thirties who had recovered from COVID-19.

This clone was counted once. The chain uses TRBV2 and TRBJ1-2; D ambiguous. The CDR3 is 14 residues long. The V end lost 3 bases, the J end lost 0 bases, and 8 bases lay between the germline ends. Germline CDR1 reads SNHLY; CDR2 reads FYNNEI. The CDR3 reads CASSERAPNYGYTF. DNA for the CDR3: TGTGCCAGCAGTGAGAGAGCCCCTAACTATGGCTACACCTTC.

The chain couples TRBV27 to TRBJ1-5, with 12 bases aligning to TRBD1. The CDR3 loop spans 17 amino acids. The germline gives CDR1 MNHEY, CDR2 SMNVEV (reference sequence). The V and J ends lost 5 bases and 3 bases, in that order; junction bases with no gene match: 8. DNA of the CDR3: TGTGCCAGCAGTCCACAGGGACAGGGGGCTTACAATCAGCCCCAGCATTTT. It is translated as CASSPQGQGAYNQPQHF.

This clone showed up just a few times. V and J are TRBV25-1 and TRBJ1-6, with D hard to call. Looked up from germline, CDR1 is MGHDK and CDR2 is SYGVNS. Trimming stripped 11 bases from V and 8 bases from J, with 16 bases between. The CDR3 is 13 amino acids. CDR3 protein: CASRPSGYSPLHF. For the CDR3, the DNA is TGTGCCTCAAGACCTTCGGGTTATTCACCCCTCCACTTT.

The chain carries TRBV27 and TRBJ2-1, with TRBD1 matching over 9 bases. The CDR3 extends over 15 amino acids. Germline assignment: CDR1 MNHEY and CDR2 SMNVEV (reference sequence). V trimming: 6 bases; J trimming: 8 bases; junction bases outside the gene matches: 11. The CDR3 DNA sequence: TGTGCCAGCAGACTTACCGGGACAGGGTTCTATGAGCAGTTCTTC. Encoded protein: CASRLTGTGFYEQFF.